The 18 T cell receptor beta chains listed next were all sequenced from one sample in a study of blood T cells in healthy people across ages. A second roughly 6 to 12 cycle PCR used barcoded and J-beta primers. TCRdb re-analysed the 5' RACE reads in MiXCR, keeping a single row per CDR3 protein. The sample lists about 930,000 distinct CDR3 sequences, 25% to 35% occurring once. A further study also used this sample, focusing on T cells of mothers and their children.

Source material: blood. The receptor set was obtained from a middle-aged woman in good health.

This clonotype has ten or more counts. The chain couples TRBV20-1 to TRBJ2-7; 8 positions match TRBD2. The ends lost 1 base at V and 3 bases at J; junction bases unmatched: 2. The CDR3 extends over 13 amino acids. CDR1 DFQATT and CDR2 SNEGSKA come from the germline V gene (reference sequence). CDR3 coding DNA: TGCAGTGCTAGAGTGGCGGGGGGCTACGAGCAGTACTTC. Encoded protein: CSARVAGGYEQYF.

For this clonotype: A read error may produce the germline difference seen at one junction end. J is TRBJ2-7 and V is TRBV29-1; TRBD1 is a possible D gene (6 bases). The CDR3 spans 12 residues. The germline V gene encodes CDR1 SQVTM and CDR2 ANQGSEA. CDR3 DNA: TGCAGCGTTTGGGACAACTCCTACGGGCAGTACTTC. This codes for CSVWDNSYGQYF.

This rearrangement joins TRBV30 to TRBJ2-1; D gene uncertain. V shed 0 bases and J shed 12 bases, with 12 bases lying between them. The length of the CDR3 is 12 residues. Germline-derived CDR1 and CDR2 are GTSNPN and SVGIG (reference sequence). As DNA, the CDR3 is TGTGCCTGGAGTGTATCCGAGGTGGGGCAGTTCTTC. Translated: CAWSVSEVGQFF. Combining the CDR3 with reference TRBV30 and TRBJ2-1 gives the whole variable domain SQTIHQWPATLVQPVGSPLSLECTVEGTSNPNLYWYRQAAGRGLQLLFYSVGIGQISSEVPQNLSASRPQDRQFILSSKKLLLSDSGFYLCAWSVSEVGQFFGPGTRLTVL.

The rearrangement links TRBV29-1 to TRBJ2-7, with TRBD2 identical over 13 bases. J was trimmed by 3 bases and V by 6 bases; bases with no gene match: 2. Germline V lookup: CDR1 SQVTM, CDR2 ANQGSEA. This CDR3 is 13 amino acids long. DNA of the CDR3: TGCAGCGTCAGGACTAGCGGGGGCTACGAGCAGTACTTC. Translated, it gives CSVRTSGGYEQYF.

This sequence joins TRBV29-1 and TRBJ2-2; TRBD1 matches 8 bases. Per the germline V gene, CDR1 is SQVTM and CDR2 is ANQGSEA. CDR3 length: 15 residues. Losses at the gene ends were 5 bases for V and 1 base for J; bases not matched to a gene: 6. The CDR3 here is CSVRTGTGNTGELFF. CDR3 nucleotide sequence: TGCAGCGTTCGAACCGGGACAGGGAACACCGGGGAGCTGTTTTTT.

This clonotype was seen a handful of times. CDR3 coding DNA: TGCAGTGCTAGTGCGGGGATCTCAGATACGCAGTATTTT. This sequence encodes CSASAGISDTQYF. The chain joins TRBV20-1 to TRBJ2-3, with D perhaps matching TRBD2 (6 bases). The CDR3 length is 13 residues. Germline assignment: CDR1 DFQATT and CDR2 SNEGSKA (reference sequence). The V end was cut by 3 bases, the J end by 4 bases, with 11 bases between.

The V and J genes are TRBV7-8 and TRBJ2-3, with 8 nucleotides matching TRBD1. Germline assignment: CDR1 SGHVS and CDR2 FQNEAQ. This CDR3 region has 16 residues. V lost 1 base to trimming and J lost 4 bases; unmatched junction nucleotides: 7. The CDR3 DNA follows: TGTGCCAGCAGCTTAGGAGGGACAGGATGGGCAGATACGCAGTATTTT. It codes for CASSLGGTGWADTQYF. Full variable domain (outside the CDR3, taken from reference TRBV7-8 and TRBJ2-3): GAGVSQSPRYKVAKRGQDVALRCDPISGHVSLFWYQQALGQGPEFLTYFQNEAQLDKSGLPSDRFFAERPEGSVSTLKIQRTQQEDSAVYLCASSLGGTGWADTQYFGPGTRLTVL.

In this sample, this clonotype turned up many times. This CDR3 is CASSSGGGNEQFF. The CDR3 coding sequence is TGTGCCAGCAGTTCAGGGGGGGGCAATGAGCAGTTCTTC. The chain recombines TRBV3-1 with TRBJ2-1; possibly TRBD1 or TRBD2 for D (7 bases each). V shed 6 bases and J shed 6 bases, with 12 bases lying between them. The CDR3 runs to 13 residues. CDR1 is LGHDT and CDR2 is YNNKEL in the germline V gene (reference sequence).

This clonotype was found a few times. The chain links TRBV29-1 to TRBJ1-2, with D possibly TRBD1 on 6 matching bases. Trimming pared 3 bases from V and 6 bases from J, leaving 14 bases between. From germline, CDR1 is SQVTM and CDR2 ANQGSEA. The CDR3 loop spans 13 amino acids. CDR3 loop: CSVDPTGLHGYTF. CDR3 in DNA: TGCAGCGTTGATCCCACAGGGCTCCATGGCTACACCTTC.

Concerning this clonotype itself: A much larger clone lies a single base off, so this may be a read error. The rearrangement uses TRBV6-4 and TRBJ2-6; D not certain. V was cut by 3 bases and J by 0 bases, with 6 bases left in between. The CDR3 totals 15 residues. Germline-derived CDR1 and CDR2 are MRHNA and SNTAGT. The CDR3 DNA follows: TGTGCCAGCAGTGAAGTGACCTCTGGGGCCAACGTCCTGACTTTC. Its translation is CASSEVTSGANVLTF.

The chain carries TRBV29-1 and TRBJ2-7, with D perhaps matching TRBD2 (6 bases). CDR1 and CDR2 (germline): SQVTM, ANQGSEA. Deletions cut 5 bases from V and 0 bases from J, with 23 bases between. This CDR3 comprises 17 residues. The CDR3 bases are TGCAGCGTTCGCGGAGGGTTCGGGGTACGAAGCTCCTACGAGCAGTACTTC. Its protein product is CSVRGGFGVRSSYEQYF.

As for this clonotype: One junction end disagrees with the germline gene, perhaps due to a read error. V gene TRBV7-8 combines with J gene TRBJ1-4; no reliable D call. Germline V CDR1 and CDR2: SGHVS, FQNEAQ. CDR3 length equals 15 residues. The CDR3 coding sequence is TGTGCCAGCAGCCTCCTAGTTGCAACTAATGACAAACTGTTTTTT. Its protein is CASSLLVATNDKLFF.

This clonotype showed up just a few times. This chain uses TRBV10-3 with TRBJ2-3; 9 bases map to TRBD2. CDR1 and CDR2 (germline): ENHRY, SYGVKD. CDR3 length: 19 amino acids. V shed 0 bases and J 3 bases; nucleotides not matched to a gene: 13. The CDR3 nucleotides read TGTGCCATCAGTGAGTCGAAGGCTAGCGGGGCTTCTCGGACAGATACGCAGTATTTT. This encodes CAISESKASGASRTDTQYF.

This clonotype appeared a few times. V gene TRBV10-3 combines with J gene TRBJ2-1; perhaps TRBD2 as D (7 bases). Trimming removed 8 bases from V and 3 bases from J, with 20 bases in between. The germline V gene encodes CDR1 ENHRY and CDR2 SYGVKD. This CDR3 spans 16 amino acids. Here the CDR3 reads CAIQGRGGTDYNEQFF. The CDR3 coding sequence is TGTGCCATCCAGGGGAGGGGAGGGACGGACTACAATGAGCAGTTCTTC.

This clonotype showed up many times. J is TRBJ2-5 and V is TRBV20-1; TRBD1 might be the D (6 bases). V lost 0 bases, J lost 1 base, and 21 bases lay in between. CDR3 length: 18 amino acids. Germline V gene data show CDR1 as DFQATT and CDR2 as SNEGSKA (reference sequence). This CDR3 reads CSARDFSWGQGLQETQYF. CDR3 DNA sequence: TGCAGTGCTAGAGATTTCTCATGGGGGCAGGGCCTCCAAGAGACCCAGTACTTC.

In this sample, this clonotype turned up a few times. The chain is built from TRBV14 and TRBJ2-7, with a weak D call TRBD2 (6 bases). Between the trimmed V and J ends, which lost 4 bases and 1 base, there was a span of 17 bases. The CDR3 covers 16 residues. The V gene's germline CDR1 is SGHDN and CDR2 FVKESK. The CDR3: CASSLISGTPSYEQYF. As DNA, the CDR3 is TGTGCCAGCAGCCTTATTTCCGGGACTCCATCCTACGAGCAGTACTTC.

The chain joins TRBV7-8 to TRBJ2-2, with 8 bases matching TRBD1. Trimming cost V 5 bases and J 9 bases; bases outside gene matches: 14. The CDR3 is 16 residues long. The V gene's germline CDR1 is SGHVS and CDR2 FQNEAQ. The DNA for the CDR3 is TGTGCCAGCAGCCATACCGTCGTCCAGGGGGCTAGGGAGCTGTTTTTT. Its translation is CASSHTVVQGARELFF.

The table lists this clonotype with many counts. This chain connects TRBV7-9 to TRBJ2-7, with D unresolved. This CDR3 region has 15 residues. Trimming stripped 2 bases from V and 0 bases from J, with 11 bases between. Germline V gene sequence: CDR1 SEHNR, CDR2 FQNEAQ (reference sequence). In DNA, the CDR3 is TGTGCCAGCAGCTTATCGGCAGTCTCCTCCTACGAGCAGTACTTC. Residues: CASSLSAVSSYEQYF. Drawing the rest from reference TRBV7-9 and TRBJ2-7, the complete variable domain is DTGVSQNPRHKITKRGQNVTFRCDPISEHNRLYWYRQTLGQGPEFLTYFQNEAQLEKSRLLSDRFSAERPKGSFSTLEIQRTEQGDSAMYLCASSLSAVSSYEQYFGPGTRLTVT.